The 8 T cell receptor beta chains below all came from one sample that was sequenced in a study of naive and memory T cell subsets. Both TRBC1 and TRBC2 were covered by a beta constant-region primer of two equimolar oligonucleotides. Four rounds of PCR amplified the ligated cDNA using nested alpha and beta constant-region primers plus SP2. Using its own MiXCR run on the UMI-ligation and nested PCR reads, TCRdb lists one record per CDR3 protein. The sample includes 95,000 to 150,000 distinct CDR3 sequences, 35% to 40% of them seen just once. The sequencing input was central memory CD4+ T cells from blood. These receptors were taken from a human donor in good health.

This clonotype was recorded a few times. V gene TRBV7-9 combines with J gene TRBJ2-3, with no clear D. This CDR3 spans 12 amino acids. Germline CDR1 reads SEHNR; CDR2 reads FQNEAQ (reference sequence). The V gene lost 5 bases and the J gene lost 4 bases, with 7 bases spanning the gap. The CDR3 spells CASSPLADTQYF. The CDR3 DNA follows: TGTGCCAGCAGCCCCCTGGCAGATACGCAGTATTTT.

J is TRBJ1-5 and V is TRBV4-1; TRBD1 matches 8 bases. The germline CDR1 and CDR2 sequences are MGHRA and YSYEKL. The CDR3 covers 16 residues. After removal of 6 bases from V and 2 bases from J, the junction contained 9 bases not matched to a gene. The CDR3 DNA sequence: TGCGCCAGCAGGTCTCTACAGGGGGGGGGCAATCAGCCCCAGCATTTT. Translated, it gives CASRSLQGGGNQPQHF.

The chain couples TRBV15 to TRBJ2-7, with D unclear. CDR3 size: 15 residues. Germline V gene sequence: CDR1 LNHNV, CDR2 YYDKDF (reference sequence). Between the trimmed V and J ends, which lost 0 bases and 3 bases, there was a span of 12 bases. In DNA, the CDR3 is TGTGCCACCAGCAGAGAACTGGCCCGAGGCTACGAGCAGTACTTC. Its protein is CATSRELARGYEQYF.

In this sample, this clonotype turned up a few times. The rearrangement joins TRBV10-3 to TRBJ2-7; D may be TRBD2 (6 bases). Trimming removed 7 bases from V and 2 bases from J, with 12 bases in between. Germline V gene sequence: CDR1 ENHRY, CDR2 SYGVKD. The length of the CDR3 is 13 residues. The CDR3 coding sequence is TGTGCCATCAAGGACGGACTAACCTACGAGCAGTACTTC. Amino acids: CAIKDGLTYEQYF.

This clonotype was detected only once. The V and J genes are TRBV6-2 or TRBV6-3 and TRBJ2-1; 12 nucleotides agree with TRBD2. CDR1 is MNHEY and CDR2 is SVGEGT in the germline V gene. CDR3 length: 14 amino acids. With V trimmed by 7 bases and J by 6 bases, 4 bases remained unmatched. The CDR3 sequence: CASNALAGGNEQFF. In DNA form, the CDR3 reads TGTGCCAGCAACGCACTAGCGGGAGGCAATGAGCAGTTCTTC.

V usage is TRBV29-1 and J usage is TRBJ2-7; D might be TRBD2 (6 bases). Germline V gives CDR1 SQVTM, CDR2 ANQGSEA. The germline V and J ends were trimmed by 4 bases and 2 bases, with 21 bases remaining between them. The CDR3 has 16 amino acids. The CDR3: CSVVGEAGRLTYEQYF. CDR3 nucleotides: TGCAGCGTTGTTGGGGAGGCCGGGAGACTCACCTACGAGCAGTACTTC.

This CDR3 is CASSYYLAGGPGEQFF. CDR3 DNA: TGTGCCAGCAGTTACTACCTAGCGGGAGGGCCAGGTGAGCAGTTCTTC. V is TRBV6-2 or TRBV6-3 and J is TRBJ2-1; 12 nucleotides line up with TRBD2. The CDR3 spans 16 residues. Germline loops: CDR1 MNHEY, CDR2 SVGEGT. J gave up 9 bases and V 1 base, and 7 bases lay outside the gene matches.

The chain combines TRBV18 with TRBJ1-4; D is ambiguous. V was clipped by 2 bases and J by 4 bases, with 14 bases between them. CDR1 is KGHSH, CDR2 LQKENI, per germline. This CDR3 is 16 amino acids long. The CDR3 here is CASSPSVIAGNEKLFF. The CDR3 region has the DNA TGTGCCAGCTCACCATCCGTCATCGCGGGTAATGAAAAACTGTTTTTT.